The 19 T cell receptor beta chains listed next were all sequenced from one sample in a study of T cell changes during pregnancy in multiple sclerosis. TCRdb keeps only in-frame clones here, not all; method: immunoSEQ multiplex PCR. The sample lists around 80,000 clones, approximately 90% occurring once. The starting material was peripheral blood, obtained before pregnancy. The origin of the receptors is a female donor with multiple sclerosis, enrolled in a pregnancy study.

The gene calls are TRBV5-6 and TRBJ1-1; possibly TRBD1 for D (6 bases). CDR1 and CDR2 (germline): SGHDT, YYEEEE. V was trimmed by 4 bases and J by 0 bases, leaving 13 bases between them. This CDR3 has 15 residues. The CDR3 region is CASSEGGLMNTEAFF. CDR3 in DNA: TGTGCCAGCAGCGAGGGGGGACTAATGAACACTGAAGCTTTCTTT.

The chain joins TRBV4-1 to TRBJ1-6; D is unresolved. The CDR3 has 15 residues. V gave up 1 base and J gave up 7 bases, with 11 bases separating them. Germline assignment: CDR1 MGHRA and CDR2 YSYEKL. As DNA, the CDR3 is TGCGCCAGCAGCCAAGCGGGGATCGGGAATTCACCCCTCCACTTT. This encodes CASSQAGIGNSPLHF.

The chain carries TRBV9 and TRBJ2-5; D gene unclear. This CDR3 is built from 15 residues. Trimming took off 0 bases at V and 2 bases at J, with 11 bases between the two ends. CDR1 and CDR2 (germline): SGDLS, YYNGEE. CDR3 amino acids: CASSVGREIQETQYF. CDR3 DNA: TGTGCCAGCAGCGTAGGTCGCGAGATTCAAGAGACCCAGTACTTC.

The chain joins TRBV15 to TRBJ2-7; TRBD2 aligns across 7 bases. The germline CDR1 and CDR2 sequences are LNHNV and YYDKDF (reference sequence). This CDR3 is 16 amino acids long. Trimming at V came to 2 bases and at J to 0 bases, leaving 7 bases not matched to a gene. CDR3 amino acids: CATSRFSGTNSYEQYF. CDR3 in DNA: TGTGCCACCAGCAGATTTTCCGGGACTAACTCCTACGAGCAGTACTTC.

V usage is TRBV5-5 and J usage is TRBJ1-1; D remains unclear. Germline CDR1 and CDR2: SGHKS and YYEKEE (reference sequence). Trimming shortened V by 0 bases and J by 4 bases, and 10 bases separated the two germline ends. The CDR3 is 14 amino acids. The CDR3, as DNA: TGTGCCAGCAGCTTGGTCGGGGTGAGCACTGAAGCTTTCTTT. This codes for CASSLVGVSTEAFF. Looking up the rest from reference TRBV5-5 and TRBJ1-1 gives the full variable domain: DAGVTQSPTHLIKTRGQQVTLRCSPISGHKSVSWYQQVLGQGPQFIFQYYEKEERGRGNFPDRFSARQFPNYSSELNVNALLLGDSALYLCASSLVGVSTEAFFGQGTRLTVV.

The rearrangement uses TRBV19 and TRBJ1-2; maybe TRBD1 (5 bases). The V gene's germline CDR1 is LNHDA and CDR2 SQIVND (reference sequence). The ends were cut back, 7 bases at V and 0 bases at J, with 18 bases in the middle. The CDR3 covers 16 residues. The CDR3: CASMGTGSSPNYGYTF. CDR3 sequence (DNA): TGTGCCAGTATGGGGACTGGCAGTAGCCCTAACTATGGCTACACCTTC.

The rearrangement links TRBV19 to TRBJ1-1; D is possibly TRBD1 (6 bases). The CDR3 is 13 amino acids. The V and J ends lost 6 bases and 5 bases respectively, with 13 bases between them. Germline V gene lookup returns CDR1 LNHDA and CDR2 SQIVND (reference sequence). The CDR3 spells CASSLGGRTEAFF. The CDR3 DNA is TGTGCCAGTAGCCTAGGGGGTCGGACTGAAGCTTTCTTT. The whole variable domain, remainder taken from reference TRBV19 and TRBJ1-1, is DGGITQSPKYLFRKEGQNVTLSCEQNLNHDAMYWYRQDPGQGLRLIYYSQIVNDFQKGDIAEGYSVSREKKESFPLTVTSAQKNPTAFYLCASSLGGRTEAFFGQGTRLTVV.

The gene calls are TRBV11-2 and TRBJ2-5, with 12 bases identical to TRBD2. Germline lookup yields CDR1 SGHAT and CDR2 FQNNGV. The CDR3 runs 16 residues. Trimming cost V 0 bases and J 5 bases; bases outside gene matches: 4. The CDR3 here is CASSLELAGGLETQYF. In DNA, the CDR3 is TGTGCCAGCAGCTTAGAACTAGCGGGGGGTTTGGAGACCCAGTACTTC.

V usage is TRBV6-5 and J usage is TRBJ1-1; a weak D match, TRBD1 (5 bases). Germline V gene sequence: CDR1 MNHEY, CDR2 SVGAGI. This CDR3 region has 14 residues. Between the trimmed V and J ends, which lost 6 bases and 8 bases, there was a span of 19 bases. CDR3 nucleotide sequence: TGTGCCAGCAGAGCGACGGGGGACCTCTCCGAAGCTTTCTTT. It specifies CASRATGDLSEAFF.

The V and J genes are TRBV6-6 and TRBJ2-5; possibly TRBD1 for D (6 bases). Trimming took 2 bases from V and 4 from J, leaving 14 bases between them. The CDR3 spans 15 residues. Germline loops: CDR1 MNHNY, CDR2 SVGAGI (reference sequence). CDR3 sequence (DNA): TGTGCCAGCAGTTACGGAGCAGGGGTTCGAGAGACCCAGTACTTC. Its protein product is CASSYGAGVRETQYF.

The genes are TRBV7-8 and TRBJ2-5, with D tentatively TRBD1 (5 bases). V lost 3 bases and J lost 5, with 16 bases in between. The CDR3 sequence is 15 residues long. In germline, CDR1 is SGHVS, CDR2 FQNEAQ. The CDR3 reads CASSFGRWTLETQYF. DNA for the CDR3: TGTGCCAGCAGCTTCGGGCGGTGGACACTGGAGACCCAGTACTTC.

V gene TRBV7-2 combines with J gene TRBJ2-2; D gene uncertain. CDR1 and CDR2 (germline): SGHTA, FQGNSA. The germline V and J ends were trimmed by 5 bases and 3 bases, with 13 bases remaining between them. The CDR3 covers 15 residues. DNA of the CDR3: TGTGCCAGCAGCACCAGCGTAACTGACACCGGGGAGCTGTTTTTT. Protein product: CASSTSVTDTGELFF.

The genes are TRBV6-5 and TRBJ1-1; TRBD1 matches at 8 bases. Per germline, CDR1 MNHEY and CDR2 SVGAGI. The CDR3 covers 15 residues. J gave up 2 bases and V 6 bases, and 8 bases lay outside the gene matches. CDR3 in amino acids: CASRERQGRNTEAFF. CDR3 DNA sequence: TGTGCCAGCAGGGAAAGACAGGGGAGAAACACTGAAGCTTTCTTT.

The count of this clone is one. This chain connects TRBV18 to TRBJ2-5; TRBD2 matches 7 bases. The length of the CDR3 is 14 residues. V dropped 0 bases and J dropped 5; count of bases not matched to a gene: 3. Germline assignment: CDR1 KGHSH and CDR2 LQKENI. In DNA, the CDR3 is TGTGCCAGCTCACCACCGACTAGCTTGGAGACCCAGTACTTC. Translation: CASSPPTSLETQYF.

The chain uses TRBV7-8 and TRBJ2-2; 7 nucleotides match TRBD1. Germline CDR1 reads SGHVS; CDR2 reads FQNEAQ. The CDR3 has 17 amino acids. V was pared by 5 bases and J by 3 bases, with 12 bases of the junction left unmatched. In DNA, the CDR3 is TGTGCCAGCAGCCCCCCCCTCCGGGACAGAGACACCGGGGAGCTGTTTTTT. Amino acid sequence: CASSPPLRDRDTGELFF.

V usage is TRBV4-1 and J usage is TRBJ1-1; D remains ambiguous. This CDR3 has 16 amino acids. V lost 5 bases to trimming and J lost 2 bases, with 18 bases between them. CDR1 is MGHRA and CDR2 is YSYEKL in the germline V gene. The CDR3 is CASSSLARTANTEAFF. The CDR3 DNA sequence: TGCGCCAGCAGCTCACTCGCGAGAACTGCTAACACTGAAGCTTTCTTT.

V is TRBV27 and J is TRBJ1-4; weak D call: TRBD1 (5 bases). Trimming took 0 bases from V and 7 from J, leaving 15 bases between them. Per the germline V gene, CDR1 is MNHEY and CDR2 is SMNVEV (reference sequence). The CDR3 loop spans 16 amino acids. The DNA of the CDR3 is TGTGCCAGCAGTTTATCGGCATCCCCCGGGGGTGAAAAACTGTTTTTT. Protein: CASSLSASPGGEKLFF.

The chain combines TRBV4-1 with TRBJ1-5; TRBD1 agrees at 9 bases. The CDR3 length is 18 residues. Germline V gene lookup returns CDR1 MGHRA and CDR2 YSYEKL. V lost 2 bases to trimming and J lost 7 bases; unmatched junction nucleotides: 15. The CDR3 nucleotides are TGCGCCAGCAGCCAAACAGGGGGCCGGTACTCGAGGAGGCAGCCCCAGCATTTT. Translation gives CASSQTGGRYSRRQPQHF.

The rearrangement links TRBV5-5 to TRBJ2-6; no firm D call. Germline loops: CDR1 SGHKS, CDR2 YYEKEE (reference sequence). The V end lost 4 bases, the J end lost 10 bases, and 12 bases lay between the germline ends. The CDR3 covers 13 residues. The CDR3 sequence is CASSPAVENVLTF. In DNA, the CDR3 is TGTGCCAGCAGCCCTGCCGTAGAAAACGTCCTGACTTTC.